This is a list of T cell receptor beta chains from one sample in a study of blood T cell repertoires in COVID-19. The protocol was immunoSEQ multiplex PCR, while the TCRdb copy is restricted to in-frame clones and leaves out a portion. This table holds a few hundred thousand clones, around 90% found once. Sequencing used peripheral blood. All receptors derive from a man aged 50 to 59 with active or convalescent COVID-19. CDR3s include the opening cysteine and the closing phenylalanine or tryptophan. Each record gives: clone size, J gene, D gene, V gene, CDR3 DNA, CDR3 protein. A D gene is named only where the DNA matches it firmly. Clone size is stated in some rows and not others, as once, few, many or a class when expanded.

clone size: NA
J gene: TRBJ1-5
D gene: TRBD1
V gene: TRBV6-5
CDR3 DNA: TGTGCCAGCAGTCACCGACAGGGCGTTCCGCCCCAGCATTTT
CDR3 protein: CASSHRQGVPPQHF

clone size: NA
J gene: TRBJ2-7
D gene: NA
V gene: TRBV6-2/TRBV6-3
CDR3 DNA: TGTGCCAGCAGTTACTCTGCAGTGGGCCTCTACGAGCAGTACTTC
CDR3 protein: CASSYSAVGLYEQYF

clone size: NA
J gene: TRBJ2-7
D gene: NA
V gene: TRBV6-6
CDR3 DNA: TGTGCCAGCAGCCATCCTACAGGATTCTACGAGCAGTACTTC
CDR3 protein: CASSHPTGFYEQYF

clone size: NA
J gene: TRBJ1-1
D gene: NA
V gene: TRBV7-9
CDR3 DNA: TGTGCCAGCAGCCCGAAGACAGGATTCAAGACTGAAGCTTTCTTT
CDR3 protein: CASSPKTGFKTEAFF

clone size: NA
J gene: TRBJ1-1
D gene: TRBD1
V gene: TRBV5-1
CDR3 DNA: TGCGCCAGCAGCCGGGACAGAAACACTGAAGCTTTCTTT
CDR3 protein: CASSRDRNTEAFF

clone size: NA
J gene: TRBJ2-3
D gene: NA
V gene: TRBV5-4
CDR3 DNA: TGTGCCAGCACTGCCCCAGGGCACAGCACAGATACGCAGTATTTT
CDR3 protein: CASTAPGHSTDTQYF

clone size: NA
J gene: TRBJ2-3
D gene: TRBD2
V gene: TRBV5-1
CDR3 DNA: TGCGCCAGCAGCGCCCGACTAGCGGGAGATCAAGATACGCAGTATTTT
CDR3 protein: CASSARLAGDQDTQYF

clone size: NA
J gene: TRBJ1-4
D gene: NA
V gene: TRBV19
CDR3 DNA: TGTGCCAGTAGTATTCGTCCTTCGGGGAGGGAACTGTTTTTT
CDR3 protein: CASSIRPSGRELFF

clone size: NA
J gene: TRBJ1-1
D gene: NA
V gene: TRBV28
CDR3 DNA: TGTGCCAGCACTACCGTCGGGGTAACGGGTGAAGCTTTCTTT
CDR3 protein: CASTTVGVTGEAFF

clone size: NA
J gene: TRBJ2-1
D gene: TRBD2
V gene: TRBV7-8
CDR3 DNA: TGTGCCAGCAGCGTAGGGGCGGGAGTTAGGCAGTTCTTC
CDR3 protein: CASSVGAGVRQFF

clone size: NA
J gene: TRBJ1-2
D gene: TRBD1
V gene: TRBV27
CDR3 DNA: TGTGCCAGCAGGGCGGGGGGACAGGGACATGGCTACACCTTC
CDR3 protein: CASRAGGQGHGYTF

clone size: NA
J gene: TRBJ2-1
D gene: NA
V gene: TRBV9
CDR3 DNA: TGTGCCAGCAGCGCAAGGCAGGGCAATGAGCAGTTCTTC
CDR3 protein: CASSARQGNEQFF

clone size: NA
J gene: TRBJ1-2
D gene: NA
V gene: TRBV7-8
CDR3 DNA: TGTGCCAGCAGCTTTCAAGGAGGGGTCCGTTATGGCTACACCTTC
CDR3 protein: CASSFQGGVRYGYTF

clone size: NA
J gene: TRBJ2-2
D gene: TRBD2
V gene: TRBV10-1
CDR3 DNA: TGCGCCAGCAGACCCGGGGTAGCGGGAAGATACACCGGGGAGCTGTTTTTT
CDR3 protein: CASRPGVAGRYTGELFF

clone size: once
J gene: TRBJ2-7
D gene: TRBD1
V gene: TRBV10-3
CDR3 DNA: TGTGCCATCACCACCGACAGGGGACCCTACGAGCAGTACTTC
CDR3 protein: CAITTDRGPYEQYF

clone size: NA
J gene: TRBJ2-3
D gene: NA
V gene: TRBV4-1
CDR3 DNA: TGCGCCAGCAGCCAAGAAGTCAACAGACGAGATACGCAGTATTTT
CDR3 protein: CASSQEVNRRDTQYF

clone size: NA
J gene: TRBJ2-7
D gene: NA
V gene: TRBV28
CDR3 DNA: TGTGCCAGCAGTTTGTCGCGCTACGAGCAGTACTTC
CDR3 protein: CASSLSRYEQYF

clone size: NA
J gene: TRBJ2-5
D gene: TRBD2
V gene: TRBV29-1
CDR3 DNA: TGCAGCGCCGCCCAGGAGGGCTGGGGAGGGCAAGAGACCCAGTACTTC
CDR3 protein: CSAAQEGWGGQETQYF

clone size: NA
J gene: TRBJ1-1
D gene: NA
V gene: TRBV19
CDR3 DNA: TGTGCCAGTAGTACCGTCATGGGGGGTGTATCTGAAGCTTTCTTT
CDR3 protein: CASSTVMGGVSEAFF

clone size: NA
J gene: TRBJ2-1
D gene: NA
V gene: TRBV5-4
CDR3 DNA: TGTGCCAGCAGCCCCCAGGAGGCTTACAATGAGCAGTTCTTC
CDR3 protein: CASSPQEAYNEQFF

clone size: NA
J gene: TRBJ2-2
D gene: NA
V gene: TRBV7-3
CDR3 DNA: TGTGCCAGCAGCTTCGAGGCAGCATACACCGGGGAGCTGTTTTTT
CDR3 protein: CASSFEAAYTGELFF

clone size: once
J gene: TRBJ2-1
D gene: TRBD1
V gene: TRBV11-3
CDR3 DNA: TGTGCCAGCAGCTTACGGATAGGGCAGGGGGCGAATAATGAGCAGTTCTTC
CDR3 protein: CASSLRIGQGANNEQFF

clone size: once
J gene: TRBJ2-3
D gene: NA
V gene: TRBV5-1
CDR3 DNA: TGCGCCAGCAGCTTGGATAGGTCGGGGAGTCAAGGGATAGATACGCAGTATTTT
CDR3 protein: CASSLDRSGSQGIDTQYF

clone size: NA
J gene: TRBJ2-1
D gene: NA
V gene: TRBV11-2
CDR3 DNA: TGTGCCAGCAGCTTAAACCCTAGTTTCTCAAATGAGCAGTTCTTC
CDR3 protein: CASSLNPSFSNEQFF

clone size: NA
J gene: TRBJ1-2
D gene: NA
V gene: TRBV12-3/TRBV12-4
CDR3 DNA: TGTGCCAGCAGTATACAACAGGGCTATGGCTACACCTTC
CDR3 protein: CASSIQQGYGYTF

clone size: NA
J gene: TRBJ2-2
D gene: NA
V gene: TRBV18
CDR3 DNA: TGTGCCAGCTCACCACCTACAGCCGGGGAGCTGTTTTTT
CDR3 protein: CASSPPTAGELFF

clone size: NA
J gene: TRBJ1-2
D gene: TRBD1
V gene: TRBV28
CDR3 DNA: TGTGCCAGCAGTTGGTTCCAGGGGGAAGGCTACACCTTC
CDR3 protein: CASSWFQGEGYTF

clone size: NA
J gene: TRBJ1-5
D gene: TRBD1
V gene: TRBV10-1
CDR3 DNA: TGCGCCAGCAGTCGGACAGGGTCTCAGCCCCAGCATTTT
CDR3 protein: CASSRTGSQPQHF

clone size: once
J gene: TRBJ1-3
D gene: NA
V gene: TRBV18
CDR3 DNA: TGTGCCAGCTCACCAGAGGCATACTCTGGAAACACCATATATTTT
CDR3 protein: CASSPEAYSGNTIYF

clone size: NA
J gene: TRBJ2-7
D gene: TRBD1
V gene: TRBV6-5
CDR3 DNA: TGTGCCAGCAGCATTAGCCGACAGGGGCACGAGCAGTACTTC
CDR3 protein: CASSISRQGHEQYF

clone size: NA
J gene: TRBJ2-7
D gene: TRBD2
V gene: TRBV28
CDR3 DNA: TGTGCCAGCAGCTCTAGCGGACTCCCCTACGAGCAGTACTTC
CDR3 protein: CASSSSGLPYEQYF

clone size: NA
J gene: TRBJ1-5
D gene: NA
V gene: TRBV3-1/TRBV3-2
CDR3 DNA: TGTGCCAGCAGCCAAGATTTAGAGCTCAATCAGCCCCAGCATTTT
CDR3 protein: CASSQDLELNQPQHF

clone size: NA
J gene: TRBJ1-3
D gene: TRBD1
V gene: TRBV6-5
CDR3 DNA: TGTGCCAGCAGCGCCGGGACAGGGGGAAACACCATATATTTT
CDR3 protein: CASSAGTGGNTIYF

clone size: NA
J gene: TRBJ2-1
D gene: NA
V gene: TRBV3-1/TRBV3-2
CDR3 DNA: TGTGCCAGCAGCCAGGGCAGCTACAATGAGCAGTTCTTC
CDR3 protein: CASSQGSYNEQFF

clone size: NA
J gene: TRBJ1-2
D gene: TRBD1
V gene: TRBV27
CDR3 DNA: TGTGCCAGCAGTTTATTTGGTGGGGACAGGACAGTTTATGGCTACACCTTC
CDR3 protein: CASSLFGGDRTVYGYTF